These 22 T cell receptor beta chains came from one sample sequenced in a study of blood T cells in healthy people across ages. A second PCR, run for roughly 7 to 11 cycles, used a sample-barcoded 5' primer plus a J-beta primer mix. TCRdb passed the 5' RACE reads through MiXCR, listing each CDR3 protein once. This table holds about 1,000,000 distinct CDR3 sequences, 40% to 45% found once. Sequenced input: blood. The receptors stem from a woman aged 55 to 70 in good health.

The chain has TRBV6-5 and TRBJ2-4; either TRBD1 or TRBD2 may supply D (5 bases each). The J call may not be correct, given that the DNA end is closer to TRBJ2-7. Germline V lookup: CDR1 MNHEY, CDR2 SVGAGI. This CDR3 is built from 14 residues. The CDR3 DNA sequence: TGTGCCAGCAGTTACTCGGGGGACGACTACGAGCAGTACTTC. It specifies CASSYSGDDYEQYF.

This clonotype occurred a few times. The chain employs TRBV6-5 and TRBJ2-7; 9 positions match TRBD2. The CDR3 totals 15 residues. CDR1 is MNHEY and CDR2 is SVGAGI in the germline V gene. The ends lost 6 bases at V and 7 bases at J; junction bases unmatched: 13. DNA for the CDR3: TGTGCCAGCAGAGGTTCGGCTAGCGGGATGTTTGAGCAGTACTTC. Its translation: CASRGSASGMFEQYF.

The V gene is TRBV9, the J gene TRBJ2-7; D possibly corresponds to TRBD1 (5 bases). The CDR3 is made up of 14 amino acids. V was trimmed by 3 bases and J by 2 bases, leaving 12 bases between them. The germline CDR1 and CDR2 sequences are SGDLS and YYNGEE. CDR3 in DNA: TGTGCCAGCAGCGAAGGGGATAATCCCTACGAGCAGTACTTC. Amino acid sequence: CASSEGDNPYEQYF.

The chain is built from TRBV7-2 and TRBJ2-1; D gene ambiguous. In germline, CDR1 is SGHTA, CDR2 FQGNSA. V lost 1 base to trimming and J lost 10 bases, with 17 bases between them. There are 15 residues in the CDR3. CDR3 bases: TGTGCCAGCAGCTTAGAGGCCCTCCCTCTAAACGAGCAGTTCTTC. It codes for CASSLEALPLNEQFF.

This clonotype appeared many times. The junction departs from the called germline gene at one end, perhaps through a read error. V usage is TRBV5-1 and J usage is TRBJ2-3, with 11 bases aligning to TRBD2. CDR1 SGHRS and CDR2 YFSETQ come from the germline V gene. The CDR3 runs to 16 residues. The CDR3 reads CASSLRTSGSTDTQYF. As DNA, the CDR3 is TGTGCCAGCAGCTTGCGGACTAGCGGGAGCACAGATACGCAGTATTTT.

Note on this clonotype: The junction shows a germline mismatch at one end, possibly a read error. The chain uses TRBV29-1 and TRBJ2-1; 10 bases align to TRBD1. Germline assignment: CDR1 SQVTM and CDR2 ANQGSEA. This CDR3 is built from 15 residues. The CDR3 sequence is CSVEPGQGLKHEQFF. For the CDR3, the DNA is TGCAGTGTTGAACCGGGACAGGGGTTGAAGCATGAGCAGTTCTTC.

The chain couples TRBV10-3 to TRBJ2-1, with a possible D match to TRBD2 (6 bases). The V gene's germline CDR1 is ENHRY and CDR2 SYGVKD. Trimming took 5 bases from V and 2 from J, leaving 13 bases between them. The CDR3 length is 15 residues. This CDR3 is CAISYTGVAYNEQFF. CDR3 nucleotide sequence: TGTGCCATCAGTTATACGGGAGTCGCCTACAATGAGCAGTTCTTC.

In its sample, this clonotype was seen once. A junction end diverges from the germline sequence, so it may reflect a read error. This chain joins TRBV7-9 and TRBJ1-2, with a possible D match to TRBD1 (5 bases). The germline gives CDR1 SEHNR, CDR2 FQNEAQ (reference sequence). The CDR3 covers 16 residues. Here the CDR3 DNA reads TGTGCCTGCAGCTTAGACGGGAGGGGCCGAGGGTATGGCTACACCTTC. It is translated as CACSLDGRGRGYGYTF.

The chain is built from TRBV15 and TRBJ2-5; the match to TRBD2 covers 8 bases. J gave up 1 base and V 4 bases, and 5 bases lay outside the gene matches. Germline CDR1 and CDR2: LNHNV and YYDKDF (reference sequence). There are 15 residues in the CDR3. CDR3 in DNA: TGTGCCACCAGCACTGGACTAGCCGGCCAAGAGACCCAGTACTTC. Encoded protein: CATSTGLAGQETQYF.

The chain recombines TRBV10-2 with TRBJ2-1, with unresolved D. The germline V gene encodes CDR1 WSHSY and CDR2 SAAADI. CDR3 length: 13 amino acids. V lost 7 bases to trimming and J lost 0 bases, with 7 bases between them. The CDR3, as DNA: TGCGCCAGCACGCCGAGCTCCTACAATGAGCAGTTCTTC. Translation gives CASTPSSYNEQFF.

This clonotype turned up a few times. This rearrangement joins TRBV3-1 to TRBJ2-3; D gene ambiguous. Looked up from germline, CDR1 is LGHDT and CDR2 is YNNKEL (reference sequence). The V end lost 2 bases, the J end lost 5 bases, and 8 bases lay between the germline ends. This CDR3 region has 13 residues. CDR3 sequence reads: CASSQLGVDTQYF. The CDR3 DNA sequence: TGTGCCAGCAGCCAACTCGGCGTAGATACGCAGTATTTT.

There are a few counts of this clonotype. The chain combines TRBV13 with TRBJ1-1; D may be TRBD1 (5 bases). This CDR3 has 14 amino acids. V was pared by 1 base and J by 3 bases, with 9 bases between. Per the germline V gene, CDR1 is PRHDT and CDR2 is FYEKMQ (reference sequence). The chain's CDR3 is CASSLDQGYTEAFF. The CDR3, as DNA: TGTGCCAGCAGCTTAGATCAGGGCTACACTGAAGCTTTCTTT.

The chain has TRBV30 and TRBJ1-2; TRBD1 might be the D (5 bases). The CDR3 extends over 13 amino acids. The germline gives CDR1 GTSNPN, CDR2 SVGIG (reference sequence). V was shortened by 3 bases and J by 4 bases, with 12 bases between the two germline ends. In nucleotides, the CDR3 is TGTGCCTGGAGCGTAGACAGAGGCTATGGCTACACCTTC. This sequence encodes CAWSVDRGYGYTF.

This clonotype has ten or more counts. CDR3 sequence: CSVGGSNNEQFF. CDR3 in DNA: TGCAGCGTTGGAGGTAGTAACAATGAGCAGTTCTTC. This chain links TRBV29-1 with TRBJ2-1; D gene unclear. This CDR3 comprises 12 residues. Germline lookup yields CDR1 SQVTM and CDR2 ANQGSEA. Trimming cost V 4 bases and J 5 bases, with 9 bases left between them.

The gene calls are TRBV27 and TRBJ2-5; no clear D. Trimming shortened V by 3 bases and J by 4 bases, and 18 bases separated the two germline ends. Germline assignment: CDR1 MNHEY and CDR2 SMNVEV (reference sequence). This CDR3 has 16 amino acids. The CDR3 DNA sequence: TGTGCCAGCAGTTTCCAGTCTATCCCCTCCGGAGAGACCCAGTACTTC. Protein sequence: CASSFQSIPSGETQYF.

The chain has TRBV24-1 and TRBJ2-3; D gene ambiguous. The V and J ends lost 9 bases and 6 bases respectively, with 12 bases between them. The CDR3 spans 12 residues. Germline lookup yields CDR1 KGHDR and CDR2 SFDVKD. The CDR3 bases are TGTGCCACCCAGGACGACGGGGATACGCAGTATTTT. As protein: CATQDDGDTQYF.

J is TRBJ1-1 and V is TRBV4-2; TRBD1 might be the D (6 bases). Germline values: CDR1 LGHNA, CDR2 YNFKEQ. V lost 7 bases to trimming and J lost 4 bases, with 13 bases between them. This CDR3 is 13 amino acids long. CDR3 bases: TGTGCCAGCACCCTATTGGGGGCCACTGAAGCTTTCTTT. This sequence encodes CASTLLGATEAFF.

Points on this clonotype: Germline and junction disagree at one end, which may indicate a read error. J is TRBJ2-7 and V is TRBV27; tentatively, D is TRBD1 (5 bases). From germline, CDR1 is MNHEY and CDR2 SMNVEV (reference sequence). This CDR3 has 12 residues. CDR3 residues: CASSDRGYGQYF. The CDR3 DNA sequence: TGTGCCAGCAGTGACAGAGGCTACGGGCAGTACTTC.

The V call is TRBV20-1, the J call TRBJ2-3, with D unclear. V was cut by 6 bases and J by 1 base, with 14 bases left in between. CDR1 is DFQATT, CDR2 SNEGSKA, per germline (reference sequence). The CDR3 is made up of 14 amino acids. The CDR3 region has the DNA TGCAGTGCCTCGCCCTATGTAGGCACAGATACGCAGTATTTT. Amino acids: CSASPYVGTDTQYF.

This clonotype came up a few times. The V gene is TRBV29-1, the J gene TRBJ2-1; 7 nucleotides match TRBD1. With V trimmed by 4 bases and J by 9 bases, 9 bases remained unmatched. The CDR3 spans 13 residues. Germline loops: CDR1 SQVTM, CDR2 ANQGSEA. CDR3 sequence: CSVGTGAHFEQFF. DNA for the CDR3: TGCAGCGTTGGGACAGGCGCCCATTTTGAGCAGTTCTTC.

This clonotype showed up many times. The chain joins TRBV29-1 to TRBJ2-3, with TRBD1 matching over 8 bases. The CDR3 is made up of 15 amino acids. The V and J ends lost 6 bases and 2 bases, in that order; junction bases with no gene match: 10. Germline values: CDR1 SQVTM, CDR2 ANQGSEA. The CDR3 DNA reads as TGCAGCGTATTAATACGGACAGGGCCCACAGATACGCAGTATTTT. As protein: CSVLIRTGPTDTQYF.

The genes are TRBV20-1 and TRBJ2-5; 11 bases are shared with TRBD1. The CDR3 loop spans 17 amino acids. CDR1 DFQATT and CDR2 SNEGSKA come from the germline V gene (reference sequence). V lost 3 bases to trimming and J lost 5 bases; unmatched junction nucleotides: 14. The CDR3 loop reads CSASGTRTGGMGETQYF. CDR3 DNA sequence: TGCAGTGCTAGCGGAACCCGGACAGGGGGCATGGGGGAGACCCAGTACTTC.